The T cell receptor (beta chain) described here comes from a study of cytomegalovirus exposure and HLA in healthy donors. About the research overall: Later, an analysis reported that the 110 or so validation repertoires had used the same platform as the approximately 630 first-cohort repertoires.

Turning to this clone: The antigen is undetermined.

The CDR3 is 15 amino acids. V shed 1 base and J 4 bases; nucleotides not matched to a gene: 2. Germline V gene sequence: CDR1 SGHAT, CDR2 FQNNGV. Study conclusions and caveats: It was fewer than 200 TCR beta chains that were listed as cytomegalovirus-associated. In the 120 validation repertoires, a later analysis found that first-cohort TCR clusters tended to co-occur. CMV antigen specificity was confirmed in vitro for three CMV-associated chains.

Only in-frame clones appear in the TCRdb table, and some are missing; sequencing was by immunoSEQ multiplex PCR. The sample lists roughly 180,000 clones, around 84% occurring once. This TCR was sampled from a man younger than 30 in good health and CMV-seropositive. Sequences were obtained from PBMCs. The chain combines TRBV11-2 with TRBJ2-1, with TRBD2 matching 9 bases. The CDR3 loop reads CASSLGAGGYNEQFF. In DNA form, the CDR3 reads TGTGCCAGCAGCTTAGGAGCGGGAGGATACAATGAGCAGTTCTTC.